The 32 T cell receptor beta chains in this list originate from one sample, sequenced in a study of blood T cell repertoires in COVID-19. TCRdb keeps only in-frame clones here, not all; method: immunoSEQ multiplex PCR. This table holds a few hundred thousand clones, more than 90% found once. What was sequenced was PBMCs or T cells enriched from blood (not recorded which). These receptors all come from a woman aged 25 to 39 who had recovered from COVID-19.

The chain employs TRBV11-3 and TRBJ2-2, with TRBD1 matching over 9 bases. Germline V gene data show CDR1 as SGHNT and CDR2 as YENEEA. This CDR3 has 17 amino acids. Losses at the gene ends were 5 bases for V and 5 bases for J; bases not matched to a gene: 12. The CDR3 bases are TGTGCCAGCAGCACCCCAACCGGGACAGGGCGGACCGGGGAGCTGTTTTTT. It encodes CASSTPTGTGRTGELFF.

The chain carries TRBV19 and TRBJ2-3; 10 bases line up with TRBD1. This CDR3 contains 19 residues. Germline V CDR1 and CDR2: LNHDA, SQIVND (reference sequence). Unmatched junction bases numbered 11, after V lost 0 bases and J lost 2 bases. This CDR3 is CASSIDITPGQGNTDTQYF. The CDR3 region has the DNA TGTGCCAGTAGTATAGATATTACACCGGGACAGGGGAACACAGATACGCAGTATTTT.

The J gene is TRBJ2-3, the V gene TRBV6-2 or TRBV6-3; 14 nucleotides match TRBD2. With V trimmed by 1 base and J by 3 bases, 6 bases remained unmatched. CDR1 MNHEY and CDR2 SVGEGT come from the germline V gene. The CDR3 sequence is 18 residues long. The CDR3 loop is CASSYYGLAGGITDTQYF. CDR3 bases: TGTGCCAGCAGTTACTATGGACTAGCGGGGGGAATTACAGATACGCAGTATTTT.

V and J are TRBV5-1 and TRBJ2-5, with TRBD2 identical over 15 bases. CDR1 is SGHRS, CDR2 YFSETQ, per germline. The junction had 1 base not matched to a gene; V was cut back by 3 bases and J by 4 bases. The CDR3 is made up of 15 amino acids. The DNA for the CDR3 is TGCGCCAGCAGCTGGGGACTAGCGGGGGGAGAGACCCAGTACTTC. Residues: CASSWGLAGGETQYF.

This clone was recorded once. This rearrangement joins TRBV28 to TRBJ1-2, with 7 bases lining up with TRBD1. Trimming removed 5 bases from V and 6 bases from J; junction bases left unmatched: 9. The CDR3 sequence is 14 residues long. The germline gives CDR1 MDHEN, CDR2 SYDVKM. The CDR3 here is CASSIPVQGHGYTF. The DNA of the CDR3 is TGTGCCAGCAGTATCCCAGTACAGGGGCATGGCTACACCTTC.

The chain is built from TRBV7-2 and TRBJ1-3, with no clear D. The CDR3 covers 13 residues. V lost 2 bases and J 4 bases, leaving 6 bases between the germline ends. Germline V lookup: CDR1 SGHTA, CDR2 FQGNSA. As DNA, the CDR3 is TGTGCCAGCAGCTTAAGCTTAGGAAACACCATATATTTT. It specifies CASSLSLGNTIYF.

The J gene is TRBJ1-5, the V gene TRBV7-2; tentatively, D is TRBD1 (5 bases). CDR3 length: 15 residues. Trimming cost V 1 base and J 6 bases, with 13 bases left between them. In germline, CDR1 is SGHTA, CDR2 FQGNSA. Written as DNA, the CDR3 is TGTGCCAGCAGCTTAGTTTCCCAGGGCGGTCAGCCCCAGCATTTT. Protein sequence: CASSLVSQGGQPQHF.

The table lists this clone with a count of one. The V call is TRBV7-2, the J call TRBJ2-2; 7 bases fit TRBD1. This CDR3 contains 15 residues. With V trimmed by 3 bases and J by 2 bases, 3 bases remained unmatched. Germline-derived CDR1 and CDR2 are SGHTA and FQGNSA. The CDR3 here is CASSLTGSNTGELFF. CDR3 coding DNA: TGTGCCAGCAGCTTGACAGGGTCCAACACCGGGGAGCTGTTTTTT.

Details on this clone: At the DNA level, this CDR3 is encoded by other sequences in the same sample as well. DNA for the CDR3: TGTGCCAGCAGTGAAAGTCCGAGCTCCTACAATGAGCAGTTCTTC. This codes for CASSESPSSYNEQFF. The chain is built from TRBV6-1 and TRBJ2-1, with D unclear. This CDR3 contains 15 residues. Per germline, CDR1 MNHNS and CDR2 SASEGT. Trimming shortened V by 2 bases and J by 0 bases, and 8 bases separated the two germline ends.

In its sample, this clone was seen many times. The chain recombines TRBV6-4 with TRBJ1-1; maybe TRBD1 (5 bases). Trimming removed 3 bases from V and 3 bases from J, with 8 bases in between. Germline V lookup: CDR1 MRHNA, CDR2 SNTAGT. The CDR3 length is 13 residues. The CDR3 DNA is TGTGCCAGCAGTGAGGCCAGGGACACTGAAGCTTTCTTT. It specifies CASSEARDTEAFF.

The V gene is TRBV10-3, the J gene TRBJ2-2, with D possibly being TRBD1 (5 bases). CDR1 and CDR2 from the germline V gene are ENHRY and SYGVKD. The V gene lost 2 bases and the J gene lost 11 bases, with 15 bases spanning the gap. The length of the CDR3 is 14 residues. The CDR3, as DNA: TGTGCCATCAGTGAGAGGTCCCGGACAAGTGAGCTGTTTTTT. Protein product: CAISERSRTSELFF.

The J gene is TRBJ2-7, the V gene TRBV9; D remains unclear. V was pared by 0 bases and J by 2 bases, with 9 bases between. CDR3 length: 14 residues. Per germline, CDR1 SGDLS and CDR2 YYNGEE. The CDR3 reads CASSVESSAYEQYF. The DNA of the CDR3 is TGTGCCAGCAGCGTAGAGTCCAGCGCCTACGAGCAGTACTTC.

V usage is TRBV4-2 and J usage is TRBJ2-3, with 9 bases matching TRBD2. The germline gives CDR1 LGHNA, CDR2 YNFKEQ. The CDR3 sequence is 16 residues long. The junction had 21 bases not matched to a gene; V was cut back by 7 bases and J by 13 bases. The CDR3 nucleotides are TGTGCCAGCACCCCAGATCTGATTCGGGCGGGGGGGGTGGAGTATTTT. Translating it yields CASTPDLIRAGGVEYF.

The J gene is TRBJ1-2, the V gene TRBV28; 8 bases are a match to TRBD1. Germline V lookup: CDR1 MDHEN, CDR2 SYDVKM. Trimming removed 7 bases from V and 4 bases from J; junction bases left unmatched: 17. The length of the CDR3 is 17 residues. CDR3 nucleotide sequence: TGTGCCAGCACGGGGACAGGCCACCCAGACGGAGGCTATGGCTACACCTTC. Translating gives CASTGTGHPDGGYGYTF.

The chain couples TRBV7-2 to TRBJ2-7, with 7 bases that match TRBD1. Germline V lookup: CDR1 SGHTA, CDR2 FQGNSA. With 4 bases clipped from V and 6 bases from J, the junction kept 0 bases outside the gene matches. The CDR3 is made up of 11 amino acids. The CDR3 DNA reads as TGTGCCAGCAGCTACAGGGGCGAGCAGTACTTC. Its translation: CASSYRGEQYF.

This CDR3 reads CASRGLAGGNTGELFF. In DNA form, the CDR3 reads TGTGCCAGCAGGGGACTAGCGGGAGGTAACACCGGGGAGCTGTTTTTT. This chain links TRBV3-1 (or the pseudogene TRBV3-2) with TRBJ2-2, with TRBD2 identical over 15 bases. The CDR3 contains 16 residues. Germline-derived CDR1 and CDR2 are LGHDT and YNNKEL (reference sequence). The trim removed 6 bases at V and 2 bases at J, leaving 1 base unmatched.

CDR3 protein: CASSVGGVVGFGHEQYF. CDR3 coding DNA: TGTGCCAGCAGCGTAGGGGGCGTAGTAGGATTCGGCCACGAGCAGTACTTC. This chain uses TRBV9 with TRBJ2-7; TRBD1 might be the D (5 bases). Germline V gene lookup returns CDR1 SGDLS and CDR2 YYNGEE. This CDR3 is built from 17 residues. Trimming stripped 0 bases from V and 5 bases from J, with 21 bases between.

This chain uses TRBV5-1 with TRBJ2-7, with D possibly matching TRBD2 (6 bases). The V end lost 1 base, the J end lost 0 bases, and 11 bases lay between the germline ends. The CDR3 is 15 residues long. Germline V gene lookup returns CDR1 SGHRS and CDR2 YFSETQ. The CDR3 DNA reads as TGCGCCAGCAGCTTGTGGGGGGATATCTCCTACGAGCAGTACTTC. Encoded protein: CASSLWGDISYEQYF.

V is TRBV2 and J is TRBJ1-1; maybe TRBD1 (5 bases). The V gene's germline CDR1 is SNHLY and CDR2 FYNNEI. V was clipped by 8 bases and J by 1 base, with 14 bases between them. The length of the CDR3 is 14 residues. This chain's CDR3 is CASDERQSNTEAFF. In DNA form, the CDR3 reads TGTGCCAGCGATGAAAGACAGTCGAACACTGAAGCTTTCTTT.

V is TRBV7-2 and J is TRBJ2-3; 9 nucleotides agree with TRBD2. After removal of 2 bases from V and 2 bases from J, the junction contained 11 bases not matched to a gene. Looked up from germline, CDR1 is SGHTA and CDR2 is FQGNSA. The CDR3 totals 18 residues. The CDR3 here is CASSLRGLAGKTTDTQYF. The CDR3, as DNA: TGTGCCAGCAGCTTAAGGGGGCTAGCGGGGAAAACCACAGATACGCAGTATTTT.

J is TRBJ2-1 and V is TRBV7-3; D is unresolved. V gave up 1 base and J gave up 9 bases, with 10 bases separating them. This CDR3 spans 13 amino acids. Germline V CDR1 and CDR2: SGHTA, FQGTGA. CDR3 nucleotide sequence: TGTGCCAGCAGCTTAAGAAACTCCGGTGAGCAGTTCTTC. This translates into CASSLRNSGEQFF.

Remarks on this clone: A junction end diverges from the germline sequence, so it may reflect a read error. This chain's CDR3 is CASSLDRNTEAFF. The CDR3 nucleotides read TGTGCTAGCAGCTTAGACAGGAACACTGAAGCTTTCTTT. V and J are TRBV7-7 and TRBJ1-1; a possible D gene is TRBD1 (5 bases). The CDR3 spans 13 residues. Germline lookup yields CDR1 SSHAT and CDR2 FNYEAQ (reference sequence).

The CDR3 protein is CASSPRGGSYEQYF. In nucleotides, the CDR3 is TGTGCCAGCAGCCCTCGGGGCGGGAGCTACGAGCAGTACTTC. This sequence joins TRBV11-3 and TRBJ2-7; TRBD2 matches 7 bases. The J segment lost 3 bases and the V segment lost 5 bases, leaving 7 bases of the junction unmatched. This CDR3 has 14 residues. Germline lookup yields CDR1 SGHNT and CDR2 YENEEA.

The gene calls are TRBV3-1 (or the pseudogene TRBV3-2) and TRBJ1-6; possibly TRBD1 for D (6 bases). The V gene's germline CDR1 is LGHDT and CDR2 YNNKEL (reference sequence). CDR3 length equals 12 residues. V dropped 11 bases and J dropped 9 bases, with 14 bases sitting between them. The CDR3 coding sequence is TGTGCCGTTACAGGGCTCGGTTCACCCCTCCACTTT. It yields the protein CAVTGLGSPLHF.

The chain links TRBV11-3 to TRBJ2-1, with 8 bases aligning to TRBD2. Germline loops: CDR1 SGHNT, CDR2 YENEEA. The length of the CDR3 is 14 residues. Trimming cost V 5 bases and J 8 bases; bases outside gene matches: 8. CDR3 nucleotides: TGTGCCAGCAGCCCCGGACTAGCCTCCGATGAGCAGTTCTTC. It specifies CASSPGLASDEQFF. The full variable domain, completed using reference TRBV11-3 and TRBJ2-1, is EAGVVQSPRYKIIEKKQPVAFWCNPISGHNTLYWYLQNLGQGPELLIRYENEEAVDDSQLPKDRFSAERLKGVDSTLKIQPAELGDSAVYLCASSPGLASDEQFFGPGTRLTVL.

The chain is built from TRBV11-2 and TRBJ1-2, with D perhaps matching TRBD1 (5 bases). The CDR3 totals 12 residues. From germline, CDR1 is SGHAT and CDR2 FQNNGV. V was shortened by 5 bases and J by 5 bases, with 9 bases between the two germline ends. CDR3 DNA sequence: TGTGCCAGCAGCGAAGACAGATATGGCTACACCTTC. This translates into CASSEDRYGYTF.

For this clone: Germline is not matched at one junction end, which may reflect a read error. The chain links TRBV6-5 to TRBJ1-2, with 7 bases matching TRBD1. The CDR3 length is 12 residues. Germline V gene lookup returns CDR1 MNHEY and CDR2 SVGAGI. Written as DNA, the CDR3 is TGTGCCAGCAGTTTAGGTACAGGGGTCGCTCTCTTC. Residues: CASSLGTGVALF.

Only one count was recorded for this clone. The chain carries TRBV6-8 and TRBJ1-6, with 9 positions matching TRBD1. The germline CDR1 and CDR2 sequences are MNHGY and SAAAGT. CDR3 length: 18 amino acids. The V gene end was trimmed by 7 bases and the J gene end by 0 bases; junction bases not matched to a gene: 10. This CDR3 reads CASTRDREEISYNSPLHF. For the CDR3, the DNA is TGTGCCAGCACGCGGGACAGGGAGGAAATCTCCTATAATTCACCCCTCCACTTT.

The DNA for the CDR3 is TGTGCCAGCAGCCATCTGTCTCCGGGGGGTTCCACAGATACGCAGTATTTT. This gives the protein CASSHLSPGGSTDTQYF. This chain uses TRBV4-2 with TRBJ2-3, with 7 bases identical to TRBD2. The CDR3 is 17 residues long. Germline lookup yields CDR1 LGHNA and CDR2 YNFKEQ. Trimming at V came to 3 bases and at J to 2 bases, leaving 11 bases not matched to a gene.

The chain links TRBV5-6 to TRBJ1-3; D is uncertain. The CDR3 is made up of 14 amino acids. Looked up from germline, CDR1 is SGHDT and CDR2 is YYEEEE. Trimming left V 5 bases short and J 0 bases short, with 9 bases between. The CDR3 spells CASSRVSSGNTIYF. In DNA form, the CDR3 reads TGTGCCAGCAGTCGAGTTAGCTCTGGAAACACCATATATTTT.

CDR3 region: CASSPGGAGELFF. CDR3 DNA sequence: TGTGCCAGCAGTCCTGGCGGAGCCGGGGAGCTGTTTTTT. The chain links TRBV2 to TRBJ2-2; D is unclear. CDR1 and CDR2 (germline): SNHLY, FYNNEI. The CDR3 length is 13 residues. V lost 5 bases to trimming and J lost 6 bases, with 10 bases between them.

This sequence joins TRBV2 and TRBJ2-7; D might be TRBD2 (7 bases). The germline V gene has CDR1 SNHLY and CDR2 FYNNEI. V lost 7 bases to trimming and J lost 3 bases, with 13 bases between them. The CDR3 contains 13 residues. The CDR3 region has the DNA TGTGCCAGCAAGGGGGACTACAGCTACGAGCAGTACTTC. It is translated as CASKGDYSYEQYF.